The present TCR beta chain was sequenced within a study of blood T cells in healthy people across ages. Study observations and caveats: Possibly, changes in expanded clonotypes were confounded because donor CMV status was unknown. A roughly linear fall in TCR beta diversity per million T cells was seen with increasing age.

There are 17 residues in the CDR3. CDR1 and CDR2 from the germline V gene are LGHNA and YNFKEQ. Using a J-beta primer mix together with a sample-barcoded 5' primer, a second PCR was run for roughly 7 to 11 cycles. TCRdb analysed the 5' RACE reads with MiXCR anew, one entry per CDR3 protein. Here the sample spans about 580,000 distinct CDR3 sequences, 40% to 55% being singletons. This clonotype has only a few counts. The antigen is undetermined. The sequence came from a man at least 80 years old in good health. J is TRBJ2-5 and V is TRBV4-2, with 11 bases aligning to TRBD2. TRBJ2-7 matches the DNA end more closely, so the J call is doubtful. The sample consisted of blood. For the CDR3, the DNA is TGTGCCAGCAGCCAACCGCATCTAGCGGGGGGTCCGTACGAGCAGTACTTC. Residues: CASSQPHLAGGPYEQYF.